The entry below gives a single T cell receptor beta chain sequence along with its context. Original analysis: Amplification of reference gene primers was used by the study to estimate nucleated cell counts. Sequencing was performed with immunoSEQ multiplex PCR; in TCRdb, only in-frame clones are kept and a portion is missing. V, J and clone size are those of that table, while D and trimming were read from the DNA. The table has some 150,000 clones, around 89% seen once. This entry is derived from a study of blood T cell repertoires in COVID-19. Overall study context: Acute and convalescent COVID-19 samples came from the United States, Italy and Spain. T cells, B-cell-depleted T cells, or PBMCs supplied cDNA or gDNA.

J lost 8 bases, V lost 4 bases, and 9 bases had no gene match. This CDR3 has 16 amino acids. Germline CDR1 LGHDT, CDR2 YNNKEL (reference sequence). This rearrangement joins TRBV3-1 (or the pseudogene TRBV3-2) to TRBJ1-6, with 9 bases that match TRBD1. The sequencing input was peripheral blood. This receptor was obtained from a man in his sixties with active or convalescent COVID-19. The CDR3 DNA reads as TGTGCCAGCAGCCCCCCCCGACAGGGGGTTTATTCACCCCTCCACTTT. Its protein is CASSPPRQGVYSPLHF.